This T cell receptor (beta chain) is drawn from a study of T-cell memory formation after mild COVID-19. On the study more broadly: The TCR clusters were mostly specific to one donor. Study results and caveats: Pre-infection memory harbored some responding clones, suggesting cross-reactive memory joined.

MiXCR, run by TCRdb on the 5' RACE reads, gives a single entry per CDR3 protein. The sample records about 430,000 distinct CDR3 sequences, about 24% being singletons. CDR3 length: 13 residues. V dropped 8 bases and J dropped 3 bases, with 14 bases sitting between them. This clonotype was seen repeatedly, ten times or more. What it binds is unknown. The sequencing sample was made of PBMCs or a T cell subset sorted from them (not recorded which). The rearrangement joins TRBV12-3 or TRBV12-4 to TRBJ2-7, with D possibly matching TRBD1 (6 bases). This TCR derives from an adult woman who had mild COVID-19 (a few samples of this study predate the infection). Cell type and time point are not known. CDR3 residues: CASGKGVGYEQYF. Here the CDR3 DNA reads TGTGCCAGCGGGAAGGGGGTTGGCTACGAGCAGTACTTC.